This entry lists 25 T cell receptor beta chains sequenced from one sample in a study of T cell repertoires in cytomegalovirus infection (dated by TCRdb to between 2018 and 2020). Sequencing used an Illumina HiSeq 1500. TCRdb trimmed the raw reads at Q25, called clones with MiXCR and kept productive beta chains. Entries that share a CDR3 protein sequence are merged under the most common genes and DNA. This sample comprises about 150,000 distinct CDR3 sequences, approximately 30% of them detected only once. 45% to 55% of the sample is in the top ten clones. The treatment or condition label of this sample denotes: in vitro stimulation with specific CMV peptide epitopes to enrich CMV-specific T cells. No antigens are known for them. The material was CD8+ T cells from cultured PBMCs, obtained from culture after CMV antigen stimulation. All receptors come from a human donor in good health (CMV status not recorded). Some clones in this sample may be carry-over from other donors' samples.

The rearrangement joins TRBV4-1 to TRBJ1-1; D may be TRBD1 (5 bases). The CDR3 length is 14 residues. Trimming removed 0 bases at V and 7 bases at J, with 12 bases between. Germline V CDR1 and CDR2: MGHRA, YSYEKL. The CDR3 region is CASSQELAGYEAFF. The CDR3, as DNA: TGCGCCAGCAGCCAAGAGCTTGCAGGGTATGAAGCTTTCTTT.

This chain links TRBV12-3 or TRBV12-4 with TRBJ1-2; D ambiguous. Deletions cut 6 bases from V and 4 bases from J, with 15 bases between. The CDR3 consists of 14 residues. The CDR3 region is CASREDNLSYGYTF. The DNA for the CDR3 is TGTGCCAGCAGAGAAGACAACCTCTCCTATGGCTACACCTTC.

This clonotype was seen repeatedly, ten times or more. This chain uses TRBV7-2 with TRBJ1-2, with D possibly TRBD1 on 5 matching bases. Trimming pared 1 base from V and 8 bases from J, leaving 17 bases between. CDR3 length: 15 residues. Germline lookup yields CDR1 SGHTA and CDR2 FQGNSA. This chain's CDR3 is CASSLDRTDLGGYTF. As DNA, the CDR3 is TGTGCCAGCAGCTTAGACAGGACGGACCTGGGAGGCTACACCTTC. Using reference TRBV7-2 and TRBJ1-2 for the parts outside the CDR3, the full variable domain is GAGVSQSPSNKVTEKGKDVELRCDPISGHTALYWYRQSLGQGLEFLIYFQGNSAPDKSGLPSDRFSAERTGGSVSTLTIQRTQQEDSAVYLCASSLDRTDLGGYTFGSGTRLTVV.

The chain's CDR3 is CASSPEEPFKETQYF. The CDR3, as DNA: TGTGCCAGCAGCCCTGAGGAACCCTTTAAAGAGACCCAGTACTTC. The V gene is TRBV9, the J gene TRBJ2-5; D remains unclear. This CDR3 is 15 amino acids long. Trimming stripped 4 bases from V and 3 bases from J, with 16 bases between. Per the germline V gene, CDR1 is SGDLS and CDR2 is YYNGEE.

There are many counts of this clonotype. The chain has TRBV6-2 or TRBV6-3 and TRBJ2-1, with D perhaps matching TRBD2 (5 bases). This CDR3 region has 14 residues. Per germline, CDR1 MNHEY and CDR2 SVGEGT. The V gene lost 0 bases and the J gene lost 5 bases, with 8 bases spanning the gap. The DNA of the CDR3 is TGTGCCAGCAGTTACTCGGGAGCAAACAATGAGCAGTTCTTC. Translated: CASSYSGANNEQFF.

The V gene is TRBV7-9, the J gene TRBJ2-7; 10 nucleotides line up with TRBD1. After removal of 5 bases from V and 4 bases from J, the junction contained 8 bases not matched to a gene. CDR3 size: 15 residues. Germline values: CDR1 SEHNR, CDR2 FQNEAQ (reference sequence). The CDR3 nucleotides read TGTGCCAGCAGCACACCCGGGACAGGGGTTTACGAGCAGTACTTC. Translating gives CASSTPGTGVYEQYF.

The J gene is TRBJ2-7, the V gene TRBV27; the D gene is possibly TRBD1 (5 bases). The V gene's germline CDR1 is MNHEY and CDR2 SMNVEV (reference sequence). The V end lost 2 bases, the J end lost 2 bases, and 10 bases lay between the germline ends. The CDR3 has 14 amino acids. Here the CDR3 reads CASSLSPTAYEQYF. CDR3 DNA: TGTGCCAGCAGTTTAAGCCCGACAGCCTACGAGCAGTACTTC.

The chain recombines TRBV4-1 with TRBJ1-1, with a tentative D call TRBD1 (5 bases). CDR3 length equals 15 residues. Looked up from germline, CDR1 is MGHRA and CDR2 is YSYEKL. The V end lost 2 bases, the J end lost 4 bases, and 14 bases lay between the germline ends. CDR3 coding DNA: TGCGCCAGCAGCCAAAATCTGGGGGGGGGCACTGAAGCTTTCTTT. Translating gives CASSQNLGGGTEAFF.

In its sample, this clonotype was seen a few times. The chain is built from TRBV5-6 and TRBJ2-2, with 8 bases identical to TRBD1. Germline V gene sequence: CDR1 SGHDT, CDR2 YYEEEE. The CDR3 runs 15 residues. J lost 6 bases, V lost 3 bases, and 7 bases had no gene match. CDR3 sequence reads: CASSWGQVLAGELFF. CDR3 DNA sequence: TGTGCCAGCAGCTGGGGACAGGTTCTCGCCGGGGAGCTGTTTTTT.

The V gene is TRBV14, the J gene TRBJ1-1, with D perhaps TRBD1 (5 bases). V lost 0 bases and J 4 bases, leaving 24 bases between the germline ends. Germline V CDR1 and CDR2: SGHDN, FVKESK. The CDR3 totals 19 residues. As DNA, the CDR3 is TGTGCCAGCAGCCAAGATAGAAGGCCGGAAACAGGATTGTTCACTGAAGCTTTCTTT. It encodes CASSQDRRPETGLFTEAFF.

This chain joins TRBV5-1 and TRBJ1-1; no clear D. The CDR3 is 11 residues long. CDR1 and CDR2 (germline): SGHRS, YFSETQ. The ends were cut back, 6 bases at V and 1 base at J, with 4 bases in the middle. Here the CDR3 reads CASNGNTEAFF. CDR3 nucleotides: TGCGCCAGCAACGGGAACACTGAAGCTTTCTTT.

This clonotype occurred a few times. J is TRBJ1-5 and V is TRBV2; D may be TRBD1 (5 bases). The V end was cut by 1 base, the J end by 7 bases, with 11 bases between. The length of the CDR3 is 14 residues. In germline, CDR1 is SNHLY, CDR2 FYNNEI. Here the CDR3 DNA reads TGTGCCAGCAGTGAAGTTGCAGGGCGACAGCCCCAGCATTTT. Encoded protein: CASSEVAGRQPQHF.

V usage is TRBV2 and J usage is TRBJ2-7; no firm D call. This CDR3 spans 12 amino acids. The germline CDR1 and CDR2 sequences are SNHLY and FYNNEI. The V end lost 4 bases, the J end lost 6 bases, and 10 bases lay between the germline ends. CDR3 sequence: CASSVLSGEQYF. For the CDR3, the DNA is TGTGCCAGCAGTGTTCTGTCGGGCGAGCAGTACTTC.

The rearrangement uses TRBV6-5 and TRBJ2-1, with D tentatively TRBD2 (5 bases). Looked up from germline, CDR1 is MNHEY and CDR2 is SVGAGI. The CDR3 has 15 amino acids. Trimming stripped 6 bases from V and 1 base from J, with 13 bases between. The CDR3 loop is CASRLGVRSYNEQFF. Here the CDR3 DNA reads TGTGCCAGCAGGTTGGGAGTGAGGTCCTACAATGAGCAGTTCTTC.

The chain is built from TRBV27 and TRBJ1-6, with TRBD1 matching 7 bases. With V trimmed by 5 bases and J by 6 bases, 10 bases remained unmatched. This CDR3 has 16 amino acids. Looked up from germline, CDR1 is MNHEY and CDR2 is SMNVEV (reference sequence). The CDR3 region has the DNA TGTGCCAGCAGTCGCTACCGGGACAGCGTTAATTCACCCCTCCACTTT. It specifies CASSRYRDSVNSPLHF.

The chain couples TRBV7-9 to TRBJ1-1; no reliable D call. In germline, CDR1 is SEHNR, CDR2 FQNEAQ (reference sequence). Trimming took 5 bases from V and 1 from J, leaving 8 bases between them. This CDR3 is 13 amino acids long. CDR3 amino acids: CASSPVGNTEAFF. Written as DNA, the CDR3 is TGTGCCAGCAGCCCAGTGGGGAACACTGAAGCTTTCTTT.

As DNA, the CDR3 is TGTGCCAGCAGTGAACAACCGGGACAGGGGGGTTATGAGCAGTTCTTC. Amino acids: CASSEQPGQGGYEQFF. The genes are TRBV12-3 or TRBV12-4 and TRBJ2-1; 11 nucleotides match TRBD1. With V trimmed by 5 bases and J by 8 bases, 11 bases remained unmatched. This CDR3 region has 16 residues.

This clonotype showed up just a few times. The V call is TRBV27, the J call TRBJ2-7, with a tentative D call TRBD1 (6 bases). This CDR3 spans 15 amino acids. V dropped 3 bases and J dropped 4 bases, with 16 bases sitting between them. CDR1 and CDR2 from the germline V gene are MNHEY and SMNVEV (reference sequence). CDR3 protein: CASSFGAGAGYEQYF. For the CDR3, the DNA is TGTGCCAGCAGTTTTGGGGCAGGGGCAGGGTACGAGCAGTACTTC.

This clonotype was counted a few times. This chain links TRBV7-3 with TRBJ2-5; D might be TRBD1 (6 bases). Trimming left V 5 bases short and J 2 bases short, with 15 bases between. The CDR3 runs 15 residues. Germline CDR1 SGHTA, CDR2 FQGTGA. CDR3 sequence: CASSPTGIGQETQYF. The CDR3 DNA is TGTGCCAGCAGCCCAACAGGGATAGGACAAGAGACCCAGTACTTC.

V usage is TRBV27 and J usage is TRBJ2-3; D might be TRBD2 (6 bases). The V gene lost 6 bases and the J gene lost 8 bases, with 24 bases spanning the gap. Germline CDR1 and CDR2: MNHEY and SMNVEV (reference sequence). This CDR3 has 16 amino acids. DNA for the CDR3: TGTGCCAGCAGCTCCGGGACCCCCATCTACGGGGGTACGCAGTATTTT. This gives the protein CASSSGTPIYGGTQYF.

This clonotype appeared a few times. V gene TRBV27 combines with J gene TRBJ1-6, with D uncertain. CDR3 length: 15 residues. CDR1 is MNHEY, CDR2 SMNVEV, per germline (reference sequence). V lost 7 bases and J lost 6, with 16 bases in between. CDR3 loop: CASNGSGQLNSPLHF. CDR3 sequence (DNA): TGTGCCAGCAATGGGTCCGGCCAGCTTAATTCACCCCTCCACTTT.

The chain is built from TRBV5-5 and TRBJ2-2; D uncertain. There are 16 residues in the CDR3. Germline assignment: CDR1 SGHKS and CDR2 YYEKEE (reference sequence). V was clipped by 1 base and J by 2 bases, with 12 bases between them. CDR3: CASSLIEVANTGELFF. The CDR3, as DNA: TGTGCCAGCAGCTTGATTGAAGTAGCTAACACCGGGGAGCTGTTTTTT.

The table lists this clonotype with many counts. CDR3 in amino acids: CASSQDRGQPQHF. CDR3 coding DNA: TGTGCCAGCAGCCAAGATCGGGGCCAGCCCCAGCATTTT. The chain employs TRBV3-1 and TRBJ1-5; D possibly corresponds to TRBD1 (5 bases). The CDR3 length is 13 residues. V lost 0 bases and J lost 7, with 7 bases in between. The germline gives CDR1 LGHDT, CDR2 YNNKEL (reference sequence).

The chain employs TRBV15 and TRBJ1-2, with D tentatively TRBD1 (5 bases). V shed 0 bases and J shed 2 bases, with 28 bases lying between them. This CDR3 has 21 residues. CDR1 LNHNV and CDR2 YYDKDF come from the germline V gene (reference sequence). DNA for the CDR3: TGTGCCACCAGCAGAGATTACGAAAAGAACAGGTTCCCTTCGGCGAACTATGGCTACACCTTC. This translates into CATSRDYEKNRFPSANYGYTF.

V gene TRBV7-6 combines with J gene TRBJ2-5; 9 bases line up with TRBD2. The trim removed 4 bases at V and 4 bases at J, leaving 7 bases unmatched. Germline CDR1 is SGHVS and CDR2 is FNYEAQ. The CDR3 contains 15 residues. The CDR3 DNA reads as TGTGCCAGCAGCTCTAGCGGGGTCCGTCGAGAGACCCAGTACTTC. This gives the protein CASSSSGVRRETQYF.